These 12 T cell receptor beta chains came from one sample sequenced in a study of T-cell reconstitution after alpha-beta-depleted transplantation in children. Preparing the TCRbeta library involved the use of unique molecular identifiers. One entry per CDR3 protein, called by TCRdb with MiXCR from the PCR reads. Among fewer than 700,000 distinct CDR3 sequences listed, approximately 12% were seen once. The sample here was PBMCs, mostly from graft donor cells, taken 360 days after TCRalphabeta/CD19-depleted stem cell transplant. All receptors derive from a male patient between 5 and 17 years old who had a stem cell transplant for acute myeloid leukemia, so the T cells may come from the graft donor.

This clonotype occurred many times. The V gene is TRBV14, the J gene TRBJ2-7, with D possibly TRBD2 on 5 matching bases. CDR3 length: 16 amino acids. Trimming took off 3 bases at V and 4 bases at J, with 19 bases between the two ends. Germline V gives CDR1 SGHDN, CDR2 FVKESK. CDR3 loop: CASSHLGLEGLYEQYF. CDR3 DNA sequence: TGTGCCAGCAGCCACTTAGGACTTGAAGGTCTATACGAGCAGTACTTC.

This clonotype was observed a handful of times. The chain carries TRBV5-5 and TRBJ1-2; D is undetermined. V lost 3 bases and J 0 bases, leaving 18 bases between the germline ends. This CDR3 has 17 amino acids. Germline lookup yields CDR1 SGHKS and CDR2 YYEKEE (reference sequence). In DNA, the CDR3 is TGTGCCAGCAGCTCTCTCCCAGGACCCTCTACTAACTATGGCTACACCTTC. Amino acid sequence: CASSSLPGPSTNYGYTF.

This clonotype has only a few counts. J is TRBJ2-1 and V is TRBV4-3; D is unclear. Trimming stripped 2 bases from V and 7 bases from J, with 9 bases between. The CDR3 runs to 13 residues. Per germline, CDR1 LGHNA and CDR2 YSLEER. CDR3 DNA: TGCGCCAGCAGCCAAACCTTTCAGAATGAGCAGTTCTTC. Translating it yields CASSQTFQNEQFF.

The J gene is TRBJ2-2, the V gene TRBV20-1; D remains ambiguous. Germline V CDR1 and CDR2: DFQATT, SNEGSKA (reference sequence). V was clipped by 5 bases and J by 0 bases, with 10 bases between them. The CDR3 is 14 amino acids. CDR3 amino acids: CSAPWAPNTGELFF. The CDR3 bases are TGCAGTGCTCCGTGGGCGCCGAACACCGGGGAGCTGTTTTTT.

This clonotype showed up just a few times. The V and J genes are TRBV5-6 and TRBJ1-1, with D possibly being TRBD1 (6 bases). This CDR3 is 11 amino acids long. V shed 4 bases and J shed 8 bases, with 9 bases lying between them. Germline V gene sequence: CDR1 SGHDT, CDR2 YYEEEE. The CDR3 DNA reads as TGTGCCAGCAGCCCCGGACAGGAAGCTTTCTTT. This encodes CASSPGQEAFF.

This clonotype was detected a few times. The rearrangement joins TRBV4-3 to TRBJ2-7; 7 nucleotides line up with TRBD1. CDR3 length equals 15 residues. Looked up from germline, CDR1 is LGHNA and CDR2 is YSLEER. V shed 1 base and J 3 bases; nucleotides not matched to a gene: 6. The CDR3 nucleotides read TGCGCCAGCAGCCAAGGGATGACAGGGTTCTACGAGCAGTACTTC. Translating it yields CASSQGMTGFYEQYF.

Many counts were recorded for this clonotype. The chain is built from TRBV29-1 and TRBJ2-7, with TRBD2 as a possible D gene (5 bases). Germline lookup yields CDR1 SQVTM and CDR2 ANQGSEA. V was pared by 4 bases and J by 0 bases, with 13 bases between. This CDR3 is built from 14 residues. In DNA form, the CDR3 reads TGCAGCGTTGTATCCCTAGCTAGCTCCTACGAGCAGTACTTC. Translated: CSVVSLASSYEQYF.

This chain joins TRBV5-1 and TRBJ2-3, with D possibly called TRBD1 or TRBD2 (5 bases each). V dropped 3 bases and J dropped 3 bases, with 17 bases sitting between them. Germline-derived CDR1 and CDR2 are SGHRS and YFSETQ. The CDR3 runs to 16 residues. Here the CDR3 reads CASSYQGPTLTDTQYF. The CDR3 coding sequence is TGCGCCAGCAGCTATCAGGGACCGACGTTAACAGATACGCAGTATTTT.

This clonotype was recorded many times. The V and J genes are TRBV10-3 and TRBJ2-2; 7 bases fit TRBD1. There are 15 residues in the CDR3. Germline V CDR1 and CDR2: ENHRY, SYGVKD. After removal of 8 bases from V and 0 bases from J, the junction contained 6 bases not matched to a gene. CDR3 bases: TGTGCCATCGGCACCGGGACAGCGAACACCGGGGAGCTGTTTTTT. Translated: CAIGTGTANTGELFF.

V is TRBV27 and J is TRBJ2-2; 8 bases are shared with TRBD2. This CDR3 is 20 amino acids long. Trimming at V came to 1 base and at J to 1 base, leaving 14 bases not matched to a gene. CDR1 and CDR2 (germline): MNHEY, SMNVEV (reference sequence). In DNA, the CDR3 is TGTGCCAGCAGTTTATTTAGGGGTCTTCCGGGACTAGGGAACACCGGGGAGCTGTTTTTT. This sequence encodes CASSLFRGLPGLGNTGELFF.

In this sample, this clonotype turned up a few times. This chain links TRBV5-4 with TRBJ1-6, with D perhaps matching TRBD1 (5 bases). CDR1 and CDR2 from the germline V gene are SGHNT and YYREEE (reference sequence). This CDR3 region has 14 residues. The V end was cut by 1 base, the J end by 9 bases, with 11 bases between. CDR3 loop: CASSLRQGGSPLHF. The DNA for the CDR3 is TGTGCCAGCAGCTTGCGGCAGGGTGGTTCACCCCTCCACTTT. Based on the CDR3 plus reference TRBV5-4 and TRBJ1-6, the full variable domain is ETGVTQSPTHLIKTRGQQVTLRCSSQSGHNTVSWYQQALGQGPQFIFQYYREEENGRGNFPPRFSGLQFPNYSSELNVNALELDDSALYLCASSLRQGGSPLHFGNGTRLTVT.

This clonotype was observed a few times. The rearrangement uses TRBV14 and TRBJ1-5; the match to TRBD1 covers 9 bases. CDR1 and CDR2 (germline): SGHDN, FVKESK. Trimming cost V 4 bases and J 7 bases; bases outside gene matches: 8. The CDR3 covers 15 residues. CDR3 DNA: TGTGCCAGCAGCCGGGTACAGGGGGCGAAGCAGCCCCAGCATTTT. Translation: CASSRVQGAKQPQHF. The full variable domain, with the rest looked up from reference TRBV14 and TRBJ1-5, is EAGVTQFPSHSVIEKGQTVTLRCDPISGHDNLYWYRRVMGKEIKFLLHFVKESKQDESGMPNNRFLAERTGGTYSTLKVQPAELEDSGVYFCASSRVQGAKQPQHFGDGTRLSIL.